This TCR beta chain was captured by sequencing in a study of a mutant IDH1 vaccine in newly diagnosed glioma. Across the whole study: The start of vaccination came 4-6 weeks after radiotherapy alone, or with temozolomide cycles.

On this clone itself: What it binds is unknown.

The time point denotes: week 35, safety follow-up. The vaccine gave 300 ug of a 20-mer mutant IDH1 peptide subcutaneously per dose. Assay: immunoSEQ multiplex PCR; the TCRdb copy retains only in-frame clones and omits some. This table has around 52,000 clones, about 82% appearing once. This CDR3 comprises 15 residues. The V gene's germline CDR1 is SGHVS and CDR2 FNYEAQ. V shed 4 bases and J shed 3 bases, with 12 bases lying between them. The sample was PBMCs, taken from a glioma patient whose treatment included an IDH1 peptide vaccine. The source of this sequence is a man between 35 and 55 years old with glioma. The V call is TRBV7-6, the J call TRBJ1-4, with a tentative D call TRBD1 (5 bases). The CDR3, as DNA: TGTGCCAGCAGCTCCGAGGGGTTATCTAATGAAAAACTGTTTTTT. It codes for CASSSEGLSNEKLFF.